The rows below give T cell receptor beta chains drawn from one sample of a study of T-cell reconstitution after alpha-beta-depleted transplantation in children. TCRdb processed the PCR reads anew with MiXCR; each CDR3 protein has one entry. This sample has some 640,000 distinct CDR3 sequences; over 15% occur once, and the top ten carry under 1.2%. The material sequenced was PBMCs from the stem cell graft donor, taken from the stem cell graft. The receptors stem from a human donor who donated a stem cell graft to a child with acute myeloid leukemia. Each CDR3 is given with its conserved first and last residue. A D gene is named only where the DNA matches it firmly. Clone size, where shown, is once, few, many, or a class for clones that have expanded.

V gene: TRBV28
clone size: few
D gene: -
J gene: TRBJ2-5
CDR3 DNA: TGTGCCAGCAGTTTGATCGGAAAGACCCAGTACTTC
CDR3 protein: CASSLIGKTQYF

V gene: TRBV7-9
clone size: -
D gene: TRBD2
J gene: TRBJ2-5
CDR3 DNA: TGTGCCAGCAGCTTACATCCGGGGACTAGCGAAGAGACCCAGTACTTC
CDR3 protein: CASSLHPGTSEETQYF

V gene: TRBV7-2
clone size: many
D gene: TRBD1
J gene: TRBJ1-2
CDR3 DNA: TGTGCCAGCAGCTTAGAGAGGACAGGGCAAACCTTC
CDR3 protein: CASSLERTGQTF

V gene: TRBV18
clone size: -
D gene: -
J gene: TRBJ2-1
CDR3 DNA: TGTGCCAGCTCACCAAGGACCGAGGGCAATGAGCAGTTCTTC
CDR3 protein: CASSPRTEGNEQFF

V gene: TRBV20-1
clone size: -
D gene: TRBD2
J gene: TRBJ2-1
CDR3 DNA: TGCAGTGCTGCCCGAGGACTAGCGGGGGGGCGAGAGCAGTTCTTC
CDR3 protein: CSAARGLAGGREQFF

V gene: TRBV6-2/TRBV6-3
clone size: -
D gene: TRBD1
J gene: TRBJ2-1
CDR3 DNA: TGTGCCAGCTTTAGGGGGCAGCCCAATGAGCAGTTCTTC
CDR3 protein: CASFRGQPNEQFF

V gene: TRBV29-1
clone size: many
D gene: -
J gene: TRBJ1-5
CDR3 DNA: TGCAGCGTTGAAGAGGCCTGGGGGCAGCCCCAGCATTTT
CDR3 protein: CSVEEAWGQPQHF

V gene: TRBV21-1
clone size: -
D gene: -
J gene: TRBJ2-3
CDR3 DNA: TGTGCCAGCAGCCCCCACGGGACTAGCGGGGCTAGCACAGATACGCAGTATTTT
CDR3 protein: CASSPHGTSGASTDTQYF

V gene: TRBV11-2
clone size: -
D gene: TRBD1
J gene: TRBJ1-2
CDR3 DNA: TGTGCCAGCAGCTCGATAAACAGGGGGCGCCCATATGGCTACACCTTC
CDR3 protein: CASSSINRGRPYGYTF

V gene: TRBV7-2
clone size: -
D gene: TRBD1
J gene: TRBJ2-7
CDR3 DNA: TGTGCCAGCAGCCGCCTGGGACAGGGCTCCTACGAGCAGTACTTC
CDR3 protein: CASSRLGQGSYEQYF

V gene: TRBV7-6
clone size: few
D gene: TRBD1
J gene: TRBJ1-2
CDR3 DNA: TGTGCCAGCAGCCCCGGTGAGGGGGCAAACTATGGCTACACCTTC
CDR3 protein: CASSPGEGANYGYTF

V gene: TRBV7-2
clone size: many
D gene: -
J gene: TRBJ1-6
CDR3 DNA: TGTGCCAGCAGCTTATATTGGACAGCTCGTAATTCACCCCTCCACTTT
CDR3 protein: CASSLYWTARNSPLHF

V gene: TRBV5-5
clone size: few
D gene: -
J gene: TRBJ1-2
CDR3 DNA: TGTGCCAGCAGCTTAAACACCGGGACTGAAGGCTACACCTTC
CDR3 protein: CASSLNTGTEGYTF

V gene: TRBV15
clone size: -
D gene: -
J gene: TRBJ1-5
CDR3 DNA: TGTGCCACCAGCGAAGACGGGGAATTAGGTTATCAGCCCCAGCATTTT
CDR3 protein: CATSEDGELGYQPQHF

V gene: TRBV7-2
clone size: few
D gene: -
J gene: TRBJ2-3
CDR3 DNA: TGTGCCAGCAGCTTAGTCAGGGGTACTCCAGATACGCAGTATTTT
CDR3 protein: CASSLVRGTPDTQYF

V gene: TRBV4-3
clone size: -
D gene: -
J gene: TRBJ2-7
CDR3 DNA: TGCGCCAGCAGCCTTCCCCGTTGGACAGACCGGGGTCACCTCCACGAGCAGTACTTC
CDR3 protein: CASSLPRWTDRGHLHEQYF